This is a list of T cell receptor beta chains from one sample in a study of blood T cell repertoires in COVID-19. Some clones are missing from TCRdb's copy, which holds only in-frame ones; the method was immunoSEQ multiplex PCR. The sample has roughly 120,000 clones, almost 80% seen once. Source material: peripheral blood. These receptors all come from an elderly woman with active or convalescent COVID-19. The conserved cysteine and the conserved F or W are not part of the CDR3 here. The order of the fields is V gene, J gene, CDR3 length, clone size, CDR3 protein. Only part of the rows carry a size: once, few, many, or a class if the clone is expanded.

>TRBV30|TRBJ2-5|14|NA
AWSVGVAGGGETQY
>TRBV19|TRBJ1-2|15|NA
ASSTKPGQGLNYGYT
>TRBV27|TRBJ1-2|9|NA
TSSQGHGYT
>TRBV4-3|TRBJ2-3|13|NA
ASSRDRGMGDTQY
>TRBV2|TRBJ1-5|11|NA
ASGDRASQPQH
>TRBV11-2|TRBJ1-2|13|NA
ASSSSGGRNYGYT
>TRBV6-1|TRBJ2-5|13|NA
ASSEQGVGGETQY
>TRBV14|TRBJ2-7|14|once
ASSQDGRGLPYEQY
>TRBV9|TRBJ2-2|12|NA
ASSDRVGTGELF
>TRBV7-9|TRBJ2-3|16|NA
ASSLGLASGKGADTQY
>TRBV11-2|TRBJ2-3|12|NA
ASSSRGGTDTQY
>TRBV19|TRBJ2-5|13|NA
ASSVGTGRKETQY
>TRBV5-6|TRBJ2-7|10|NA
ASSSDFYEQY
>TRBV28|TRBJ2-7|14|NA
ASSPVRADWTYEQY
>TRBV7-9|TRBJ2-3|13|NA
ASSLVAGTTDTQY
>TRBV27|TRBJ2-1|14|NA
ASSFDFAGLYNEQF
>TRBV15|TRBJ2-7|13|once
ATSREQGSSYEQY
>TRBV6-4|TRBJ2-7|14|NA
ASSDRRDRGHYEQY
>TRBV19|TRBJ2-5|10|NA
ASRSQGETQY
>TRBV10-3|TRBJ1-1|12|NA
AIRDGTVNTEAF
>TRBV30|TRBJ2-7|10|NA
AWSGQGYEQY
>TRBV10-3|TRBJ2-7|15|few
AIAMSGRSYGSYEQY
>TRBV1|TRBJ2-4|17|NA
TSRPHLAEHSRTKNIQY
>TRBV11-3|TRBJ2-3|16|NA
ASSLGRLAGEWTDTQY
>TRBV18|TRBJ2-3|10|few
ASSAGIRSQY
>TRBV9|TRBJ2-7|14|NA
ASSVGKGAPSYEQY
>TRBV10-2|TRBJ1-5|12|NA
ASTATHSNQPQH
>TRBV19|TRBJ1-4|12|NA
ASSIRATNEKLF
>TRBV2|TRBJ2-1|13|NA
ASSGLAGHASEQF
>TRBV27|TRBJ2-1|11|NA
ASSLRAGGEQF
>TRBV29-1|TRBJ1-2|12|NA
SVVSSVVNYGYT
>TRBV5-8|TRBJ1-5|15|many
ASREKTGGWGSQPQH
>TRBV29-1|TRBJ2-3|11|NA
SVTGTGRDTQY
>TRBV29-1|TRBJ1-3|14|NA
SVEAGQQSSGNTIY
>TRBV9|TRBJ1-3|13|NA
ASSPYPISGNTIY
>TRBV19|TRBJ2-7|13|NA
ASSIRADGGYEQY
>TRBV7-6|TRBJ2-2|15|NA
ASSPHPSSSDTGELF
>TRBV19|TRBJ2-1|11|NA
ASSMTSLGEQF
>TRBV7-2|TRBJ2-1|13|NA
ASSLSLAGGVEQF
>TRBV3-1/TRBV3-2|TRBJ1-1|12|NA
ASSQGATGTEAF
>TRBV18|TRBJ1-3|12|NA
ASSPMESGNTIY
>TRBV25-1|TRBJ1-5|12|NA
ASSPGTGNQSQH
>TRBV5-6|TRBJ2-5|16|NA
ASSLDRTGVSKEETQY
>TRBV29-1|TRBJ2-7|13|NA
SVEVDRGSHYEQY
>TRBV2|TRBJ2-6|18|NA
ASRETASGDPSSGANVLT
>TRBV9|TRBJ2-1|13|few
ASSVAGRDYNEQF